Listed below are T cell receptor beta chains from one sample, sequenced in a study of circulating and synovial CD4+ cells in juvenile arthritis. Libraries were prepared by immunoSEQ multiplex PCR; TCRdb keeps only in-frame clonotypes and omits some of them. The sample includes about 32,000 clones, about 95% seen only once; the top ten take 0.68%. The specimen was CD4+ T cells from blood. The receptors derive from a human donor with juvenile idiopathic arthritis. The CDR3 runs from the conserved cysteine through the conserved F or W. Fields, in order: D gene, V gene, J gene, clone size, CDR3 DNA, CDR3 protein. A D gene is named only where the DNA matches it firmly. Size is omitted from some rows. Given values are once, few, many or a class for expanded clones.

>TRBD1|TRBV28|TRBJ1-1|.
TGTGCCAGCAGTTTGGCAGGGGGGTATAACACTGAAGCTTTCTTT
CASSLAGGYNTEAFF
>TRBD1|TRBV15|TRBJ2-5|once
TGTGCCACCAGCAGAGGACAGGGTTCGAAGACCCAGTACTTC
CATSRGQGSKTQYF
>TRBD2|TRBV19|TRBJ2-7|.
TGTGCCAGTAGTATAGCCCGGGGCACAAGACGACTAGCGGGATGGGGCGAGCAGTACTTC
CASSIARGTRRLAGWGEQYF
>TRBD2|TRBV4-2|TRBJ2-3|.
TGTGCCAGCAGTCTGACTAGCGGGGGGGCCTCCCCTTCCACAGATACGCAGTATTTT
CASSLTSGGASPSTDTQYF
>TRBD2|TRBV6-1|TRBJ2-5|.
TGTGCCAGCAGTGATTTTGGGACTAAAGAGACCCAGTACTTC
CASSDFGTKETQYF
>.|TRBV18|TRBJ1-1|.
TGTGCCACCAGCTTGGGGGGGGGCACTGAAGCTTTCTTT
CATSLGGGTEAFF
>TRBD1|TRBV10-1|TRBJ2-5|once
TGCGCCAGCAGCCTGGGACAGGGGGAAGGGGACCAAGAGACCCAGTACTTC
CASSLGQGEGDQETQYF
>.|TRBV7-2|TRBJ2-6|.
TGTGCCAGCAGCTTAGCGCCAGGGGTCGGGGCCAACGTCCTGACTTTC
CASSLAPGVGANVLTF
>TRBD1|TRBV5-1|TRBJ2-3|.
TGCGCCAGCAGCTTGGGACAGGGGGTCACAGATACGCAGTATTTT
CASSLGQGVTDTQYF
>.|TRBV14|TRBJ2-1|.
TGTGCCAGCAGCCTACGCCTCGGTAAGAGCTCCTACAATGAGCAGTTCTTC
CASSLRLGKSSYNEQFF
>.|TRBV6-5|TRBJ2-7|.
TGTGCCAGCAGTTACGGGACAACCTCCTACGAGCAGTACTTC
CASSYGTTSYEQYF
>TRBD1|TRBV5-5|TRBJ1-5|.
TGTGCCAGCACCCAGACAGGGGACAGCAATCAGCCCCAGCATTTT
CASTQTGDSNQPQHF
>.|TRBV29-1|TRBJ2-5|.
TGCAGCGTTGTAGGGAGGTTGAACCAAGAGACCCAGTACTTC
CSVVGRLNQETQYF
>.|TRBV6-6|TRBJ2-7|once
TGTGCCAGCAGTTACGCGGAGGGCTACGAGCAGTACTTC
CASSYAEGYEQYF
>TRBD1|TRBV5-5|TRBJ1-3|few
TGTGCCAGCAGCTTGACAGGGGCCCCGAGCTCTGGAAACACCATATATTTT
CASSLTGAPSSGNTIYF
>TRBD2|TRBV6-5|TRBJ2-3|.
TGTGCCAGCAGGCGGGGGGAAACAGATACGCAGTATTTT
CASRRGETDTQYF
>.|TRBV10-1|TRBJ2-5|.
TGCGCCAGCAGTGATTCTCCCGGGACCCAGTACTTC
CASSDSPGTQYF
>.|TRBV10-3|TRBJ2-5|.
TGTGCCATCAGTGTACAGGGATACGAGACCCAGTACTTC
CAISVQGYETQYF
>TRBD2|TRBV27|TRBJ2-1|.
TGTGCCAGCAGCCTCGGACTAGCGGCGTTCTTC
CASSLGLAAFF
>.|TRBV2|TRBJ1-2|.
TGTGCCAGCAGTCGAATCGGGGGGGAGGGGAGCTATGGCTACACCTTC
CASSRIGGEGSYGYTF
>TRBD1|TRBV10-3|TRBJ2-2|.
TGTGCCATCAGTGAGCTAGGACAGGGAAAGACCGGGGAGCTGTTTTTT
CAISELGQGKTGELFF
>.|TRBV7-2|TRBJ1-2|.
TGTGCCAGCAGCTCCCTCGGGCTGGAGGGCAGGCTTAACTATGGCTACACCTTC
CASSSLGLEGRLNYGYTF
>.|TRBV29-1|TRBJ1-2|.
TGCAGCGTTGCCGGTCAGGGAAACTATGGCTACACCTTC
CSVAGQGNYGYTF
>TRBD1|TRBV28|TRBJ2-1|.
TGTGCCAGCAGTTCCCCCGGGACAGGGGGCCCCTACAATGAGCAGTTCTTC
CASSSPGTGGPYNEQFF
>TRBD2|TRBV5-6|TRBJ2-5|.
TGTGCCAGCAGTTTTAGACTAGCGGGAGTTCCCGAGACCCAGTACTTC
CASSFRLAGVPETQYF
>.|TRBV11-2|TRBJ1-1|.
TGTGCCAGCAGCTTAGTACAGGCTGTAAACGAAGCTTTCTTT
CASSLVQAVNEAFF
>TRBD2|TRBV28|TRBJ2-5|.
TGTGCCAGCAGTTTAACGGGACTACAACAAGAGACCCAGTACTTC
CASSLTGLQQETQYF
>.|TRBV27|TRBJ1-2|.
TGTGCCAGCAGTTTCTTAGGCGGTAACTATGGCTACACCTTC
CASSFLGGNYGYTF
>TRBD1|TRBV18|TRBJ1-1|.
TGTGCCAGCTCACCACCGTTAGGGGGCCTGTACACTGAAGCTTTCTTT
CASSPPLGGLYTEAFF
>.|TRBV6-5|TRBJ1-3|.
TGTGCCAGCCAAGGTGGGGGGTACGGAAACACCATATATTTT
CASQGGGYGNTIYF
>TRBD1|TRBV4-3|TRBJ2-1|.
TGCGCCAGCAGCCACCGAGGACAGGGAAGTCATGAGCAGTTCTTC
CASSHRGQGSHEQFF
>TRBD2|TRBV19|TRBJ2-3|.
TGTGCCAGTAGTGCGGGGGGATACACAGATACGCAGTATTTT
CASSAGGYTDTQYF
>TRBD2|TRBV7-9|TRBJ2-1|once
TGTGCCAGCAGCTTAGCGGGAGGGTACTACAATGAGCAGTTCTTC
CASSLAGGYYNEQFF
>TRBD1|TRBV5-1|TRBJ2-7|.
TGCGCCAGCAGCTCGGGACAGGGGTACGAGCAGTACTTC
CASSSGQGYEQYF
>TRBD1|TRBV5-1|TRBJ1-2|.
TGCGCCAGCAGCGTAACAACAGGGGCGACTAACTATGGCTACACCTTC
CASSVTTGATNYGYTF
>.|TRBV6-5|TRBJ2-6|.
TGTGCCAGCACATTAGGAGGGCCTGGGGCCAACGTCCTGACTTTC
CASTLGGPGANVLTF
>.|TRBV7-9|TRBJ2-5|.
TGTGCCAGCAGCCCTTTCCTCCCCCAAGAGACCCAGTACTTC
CASSPFLPQETQYF
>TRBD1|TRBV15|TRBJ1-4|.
TGTGCCACCAGCTCGGGACAGCTCTCGATCGAGAAACTGTTTTTT
CATSSGQLSIEKLFF
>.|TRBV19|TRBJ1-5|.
TGTGCCAGTAGTATTTCAGCGGGTGAGTATCAGCCCCAGCATTTT
CASSISAGEYQPQHF
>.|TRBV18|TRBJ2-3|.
TGTGCCAGCTCACCACTTATCGGGAGCCGGGATACGCAGTATTTT
CASSPLIGSRDTQYF
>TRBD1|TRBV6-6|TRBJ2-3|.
TGTGCCAGCAGTTACTCGGATCAGGGGGCCGGGGATACGCAGTATTTT
CASSYSDQGAGDTQYF
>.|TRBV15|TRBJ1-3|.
TGTGCCACCAGCAGAGAGTATTCTGGAAACACCATATATTTT
CATSREYSGNTIYF
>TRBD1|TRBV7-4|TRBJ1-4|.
TGTGCCAGCAGCTTAGGCCTCGCGGACCTACAGGGGACTAATGAAAAACTGTTTTTT
CASSLGLADLQGTNEKLFF
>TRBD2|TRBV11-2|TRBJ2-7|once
TGTGCCAGCAGCTTAACTAGCGGCGTTCTCTCCTACGAGCAGTACTTC
CASSLTSGVLSYEQYF
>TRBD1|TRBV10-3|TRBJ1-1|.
TGTGCCATCAGTGAAAGTGGCTGGACAGGGGTTGGGTTGCGGACTGAAGCTTTCTTT
CAISESGWTGVGLRTEAFF
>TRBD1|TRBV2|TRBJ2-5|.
TGTGCCAGCAGTATATCGCCGGGACAGGATCAAGAGACCCAGTACTTC
CASSISPGQDQETQYF
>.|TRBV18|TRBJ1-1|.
TGTGCCAGCTCACCCCTAGAGGGCCGGAACACTGAAGCTTTCTTT
CASSPLEGRNTEAFF
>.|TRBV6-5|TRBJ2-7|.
TGTGCCAGCAGTAGAGACAGATACGAGCAGTACTTC
CASSRDRYEQYF